This TCR beta chain originates from a study of cytomegalovirus exposure and HLA in healthy donors. The length of the CDR3 is 16 residues. CDR1 and CDR2 from the germline V gene are LNHNV and YYDKDF (reference sequence). The ends lost 3 bases at V and 6 bases at J; junction bases unmatched: 8. Findings and caveats of the study: For most TCR beta V segments, an earlier analysis put the productive rate at about 90% or about 30% of the time. Later analysis reportedly placed an Asian-associated ancestry cluster below the approximately 650-donor mean in N-insertions.

Regarding this clone: What it binds is unknown.

PCR involved 60 Vbeta and 13 Jbeta primers. The method was immunoSEQ multiplex PCR; TCRdb's version includes in-frame clones alone and lacks a portion of them. The sample includes fewer than 95,000 clones, roughly three quarters seen only once; the top ten take around 2.8%. The chain recombines TRBV15 with TRBJ2-1; 10 bases are shared with TRBD2. This TCR came from a man aged 40-55 years in good health and CMV-seronegative. Source material: PBMCs. The DNA for the CDR3 is TGTGCCACCAGCAGGAAGCTAGCGGGGGAAATCAATGAGCAGTTCTTC. Translated, it gives CATSRKLAGEINEQFF.